Listed below are T cell receptor beta chains from one sample, sequenced in a study of cytomegalovirus exposure and HLA in healthy donors. Data came from immunoSEQ multiplex PCR; TCRdb stores just in-frame clones and leaves some out. The table includes about 200,000 clones, about 70% detected once. Sequencing was performed on PBMCs. The receptors come from a woman aged 30 to 39 in good health and CMV-seronegative. Both conserved end residues are part of each CDR3. The order of the fields is clone size, D gene, V gene, J gene, CDR3 protein, CDR3 DNA. The D gene is left open where the match is weak. Not all rows give a size; the values are once, few, many and, for expanded clones, a class.

>.|.|TRBV7-8|TRBJ2-1
CASSSREYNEQFF
TGTGCCAGCAGCTCCCGGGAATACAATGAGCAGTTCTTC
>.|.|TRBV5-4|TRBJ2-3
CASSGRETDTQYF
TGTGCCAGCAGCGGCAGGGAAACAGATACGCAGTATTTT
>few|.|TRBV25-1|TRBJ2-7
CASSEYRQGGYEQYF
TGTGCCAGCAGTGAATATCGACAGGGAGGCTACGAGCAGTACTTC
>.|TRBD2|TRBV6-5|TRBJ2-3
CASSYSLAGGDTQYF
TGTGCCAGCAGTTACTCCTTAGCGGGGGGGGATACGCAGTATTTT
>.|.|TRBV7-3|TRBJ2-1
CASSLMGPTSRFDEQFF
TGTGCCAGCAGCTTAATGGGCCCGACTAGTAGGTTCGATGAGCAGTTCTTC
>.|.|TRBV27|TRBJ1-5
CASSWSGNGNQPQHF
TGTGCCAGCAGTTGGTCAGGGAACGGCAATCAGCCCCAGCATTTT
>.|TRBD1|TRBV27|TRBJ2-7
CASSLQWTGQGFYEQYF
TGTGCCAGCAGTTTACAATGGACGGGACAGGGGTTCTACGAGCAGTACTTC
>.|TRBD1|TRBV7-8|TRBJ1-2
CASSLRTGGVGDYGYTF
TGTGCCAGCAGCTTAAGGACAGGGGGCGTCGGGGACTATGGCTACACCTTC
>.|.|TRBV5-4|TRBJ1-2
CASSLLPRAQEGAGYTF
TGTGCCAGCAGCTTGTTGCCCCGGGCACAGGAGGGTGCGGGCTACACCTTC
>few|.|TRBV2|TRBJ1-6
CASSDGQIQYNSPLHF
TGTGCCAGCAGTGACGGACAGATACAGTATAATTCACCCCTCCACTTT
>.|.|TRBV7-9|TRBJ1-4
CASTQNAGTEPFELFF
TGTGCCAGCACTCAGAACGCCGGAACAGAGCCTTTCGAACTGTTTTTT
>.|.|TRBV6-5|TRBJ2-5
CASSKDTLGQYF
TGTGCCAGCAGCAAAGACACGCTTGGCCAGTACTTC
>.|.|TRBV11-2|TRBJ1-2
CASSLTAPRHASYGYTF
TGTGCCAGCAGCTTAACGGCACCGAGACACGCCTCCTATGGCTACACCTTC
>.|TRBD1|TRBV5-4|TRBJ2-2
CASSTGTGMRFGELFF
TGTGCCAGCAGCACTGGGACAGGGATGAGGTTCGGGGAGCTGTTTTTT
>.|.|TRBV6-1|TRBJ1-5
CASSPRRNSNQPQHF
TGTGCCAGCAGTCCCCGGCGGAATAGCAATCAGCCCCAGCATTTT
>few|.|TRBV6-6|TRBJ1-4
CASSGPPGGPNEKLFF
TGTGCCAGCTCAGGGCCCCCCGGGGGGCCTAATGAAAAACTGTTTTTT
>.|.|TRBV9|TRBJ2-5
CASSPGTRLRETQYF
TGTGCCAGCAGCCCGGGGACACGCCTCCGAGAGACCCAGTACTTC
>few|TRBD1|TRBV7-9|TRBJ2-7
CASSPRTGSYEQYF
TGTGCCAGCTCTCCGCGGACAGGTTCCTACGAGCAGTACTTC
>.|TRBD2|TRBV10-2|TRBJ2-1
CASSEFSGTIGVNEQFF
TGCGCCAGCAGTGAGTTCTCCGGGACTATTGGCGTCAATGAGCAGTTCTTC
>few|TRBD1|TRBV10-3|TRBJ2-7
CAINHRDRSEQYF
TGTGCCATCAACCACAGGGACAGAAGCGAGCAGTACTTC
>.|.|TRBV10-3|TRBJ1-3
CAIRVLSGNTIYF
TGTGCCATCAGAGTACTCTCTGGAAACACCATATATTTT
>.|TRBD1|TRBV19|TRBJ2-2
CASRTGGRLLTGELFF
TGTGCCAGTAGGACAGGGGGCCGACTCCTCACCGGGGAGCTGTTTTTT
>.|TRBD1|TRBV6-5|TRBJ2-6
CASSWRQGSGANVLTF
TGTGCCAGCAGTTGGAGACAGGGCTCTGGGGCCAACGTCCTGACTTTC
>.|TRBD1|TRBV5-5|TRBJ2-7
CASSEPGQGTGRYEQYF
TGTGCCAGCAGCGAGCCGGGACAGGGAACGGGTCGGTACGAGCAGTACTTC
>.|.|TRBV4-3|TRBJ1-5
CASSLGHVNQPQHF
TGCGCCAGCAGCCTTGGACATGTTAATCAGCCCCAGCATTTT
>few|.|TRBV7-9|TRBJ2-7
CASSPKGSYEQYF
TGTGCCAGCAGCCCTAAGGGGTCCTACGAGCAGTACTTC